The clone carrying this T cell receptor beta chain was detected only once. The sample originates from a study of CD8 T cells in Susac syndrome. Germline loops: CDR1 SGHTA, CDR2 FQGNSA. Trimming left V 5 bases short and J 4 bases short, with 12 bases between. The CDR3 runs to 14 residues. cDNA came from roughly 0.53 to 1 ug RNA primed by random hexamers. The authors amplified TCR beta CDR3 across 54 Vbeta and 13 Jbeta using immunoSEQ multiplex PCR. In TCRdb, the immunoSEQ multiplex PCR reads were re-called with MiXCR into one record per CDR3 protein. The table shows 160,000 or so distinct CDR3 sequences, with 93% occurring only once.

The TCR comes from a human donor in good health. Material: CD4+ T cells from PBMCs. The gene calls are TRBV7-2 and TRBJ1-3; possibly TRBD1 for D (5 bases). Written as DNA, the CDR3 is TGTGCCAGCAGCCCTAGGGGCGGGGGAAACACCATATATTTT. Protein: CASSPRGGGNTIYF.